Below, 9 T cell receptor beta chains from the same sample are listed, as sequenced in a study of cytomegalovirus exposure and HLA in healthy donors. 60 Vbeta and 13 Jbeta primers were used in PCR. Profiling relied on immunoSEQ multiplex PCR, and the TCRdb table lists in-frame clones only, not all of them. The repertoire holds about 260,000 clones, just over 70% seen once, with about 2.2% in the top ten. The sequenced material came from PBMCs. The receptors were gathered from a female donor in good health and CMV-seronegative.

V is TRBV7-7 and J is TRBJ2-1; D may be TRBD2 (5 bases). The CDR3 totals 13 residues. Germline-derived CDR1 and CDR2 are SSHAT and FNYEAQ (reference sequence). V was pared by 4 bases and J by 5 bases, with 9 bases between. The CDR3, as DNA: TGTGCCAGCAGCTCGGGGATTAACAATGAGCAGTTCTTC. It codes for CASSSGINNEQFF.

The chain recombines TRBV9 with TRBJ1-1; 7 positions agree with TRBD1. CDR1 and CDR2 from the germline V gene are SGDLS and YYNGEE. CDR3 size: 14 residues. After removal of 4 bases from V and 2 bases from J, the junction contained 5 bases not matched to a gene. The CDR3 bases are TGTGCCAGCAGCCCCCGGGACAGTAACACTGAAGCTTTCTTT. This codes for CASSPRDSNTEAFF. The entire variable domain, with the rest obtained from reference TRBV9 and TRBJ1-1, is as follows: DSGVTQTPKHLITATGQRVTLRCSPRSGDLSVYWYQQSLDQGLQFLIQYYNGEERAKGNILERFSAQQFPDLHSELNLSSLELGDSALYFCASSPRDSNTEAFFGQGTRLTVV.

The chain links TRBV6-5 to TRBJ2-1; 10 bases align to TRBD2. CDR1 MNHEY and CDR2 SVGAGI come from the germline V gene. V trimming: 1 base; J trimming: 8 bases; junction bases outside the gene matches: 5. This CDR3 comprises 15 residues. CDR3 protein: CASSYFGTSDDEQFF. CDR3 coding DNA: TGTGCCAGCAGTTACTTCGGGACTAGCGACGATGAGCAGTTCTTC.

The rearrangement joins TRBV2 to TRBJ2-3; tentatively, D is TRBD1 (6 bases). The CDR3 loop spans 16 amino acids. Germline CDR1 SNHLY, CDR2 FYNNEI. Trimming removed 6 bases from V and 2 bases from J, with 18 bases in between. The CDR3 nucleotides are TGTGCCAGCAGGGGGTTCGGTCTGGGGGCCACAGATACGCAGTATTTT. This encodes CASRGFGLGATDTQYF.

The J gene is TRBJ1-5, the V gene TRBV11-2; D is perhaps TRBD1 (5 bases). CDR1 SGHAT and CDR2 FQNNGV come from the germline V gene. This CDR3 has 15 residues. Trimming took 5 bases from V and 7 from J, leaving 18 bases between them. CDR3 coding DNA: TGTGCCAGCAGCCCCGGGGGGAGGGTCGGCCAGCCCCAGCATTTT. Its translation: CASSPGGRVGQPQHF.

V is TRBV5-1 and J is TRBJ1-1, with D perhaps TRBD1 (6 bases). Trimming took off 4 bases at V and 0 bases at J, with 16 bases between the two ends. The length of the CDR3 is 16 residues. Germline values: CDR1 SGHRS, CDR2 YFSETQ. CDR3 in amino acids: CASSTGTGTMNTEAFF. The CDR3 DNA follows: TGCGCCAGCAGCACAGGGACTGGGACTATGAACACTGAAGCTTTCTTT.

This CDR3 is CASRRTSGTGELFF. The CDR3 DNA follows: TGTGCCAGCAGGCGGACTAGCGGGACCGGGGAGCTGTTTTTT. The chain joins TRBV6-5 to TRBJ2-2; TRBD2 agrees at 11 bases. Losses at the gene ends were 6 bases for V and 5 bases for J; bases not matched to a gene: 2. Per germline, CDR1 MNHEY and CDR2 SVGAGI. CDR3 length: 14 amino acids.

This clone was observed a few times. The J gene is TRBJ2-2, the V gene TRBV25-1, with 8 positions matching TRBD1. CDR3 length equals 14 residues. CDR1 is MGHDK and CDR2 is SYGVNS in the germline V gene. Germline trimming cut 10 bases from V and 5 bases from J; bases unmatched to any gene: 9. For the CDR3, the DNA is TGTGCCACCTCGGACAGGGTTGGAACCGGGGAGCTGTTTTTT. It translates to CATSDRVGTGELFF.

V is TRBV27 and J is TRBJ1-1, with D tentatively TRBD1 (5 bases). Trimming removed 6 bases from V and 1 base from J, with 12 bases in between. From germline, CDR1 is MNHEY and CDR2 SMNVEV (reference sequence). This CDR3 spans 14 amino acids. The DNA for the CDR3 is TGTGCCAGCAGGCCGGTCAGGGCGAACACTGAAGCTTTCTTT. It translates to CASRPVRANTEAFF.